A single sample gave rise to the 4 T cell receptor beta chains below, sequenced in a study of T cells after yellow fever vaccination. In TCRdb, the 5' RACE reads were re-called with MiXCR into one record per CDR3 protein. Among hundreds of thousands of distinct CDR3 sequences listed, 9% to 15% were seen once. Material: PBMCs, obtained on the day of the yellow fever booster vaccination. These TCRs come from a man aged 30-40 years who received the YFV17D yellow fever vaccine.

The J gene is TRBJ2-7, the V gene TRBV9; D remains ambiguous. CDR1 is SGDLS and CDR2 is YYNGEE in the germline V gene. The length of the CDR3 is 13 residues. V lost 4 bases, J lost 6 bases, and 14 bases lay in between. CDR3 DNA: TGTGCCAGCAGCCCCAACCGCCTAGGCGAGCAGTACTTC. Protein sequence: CASSPNRLGEQYF.

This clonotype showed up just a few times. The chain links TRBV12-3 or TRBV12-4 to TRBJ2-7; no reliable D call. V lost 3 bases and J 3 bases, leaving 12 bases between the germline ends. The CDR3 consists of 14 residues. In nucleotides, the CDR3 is TGTGCCAGCAGTTTCCAAACGGTTCTCTACGAGCAGTACTTC. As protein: CASSFQTVLYEQYF.

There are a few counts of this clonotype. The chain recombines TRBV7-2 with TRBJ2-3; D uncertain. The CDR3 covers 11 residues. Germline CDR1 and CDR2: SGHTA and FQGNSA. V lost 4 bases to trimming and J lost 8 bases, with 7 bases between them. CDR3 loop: CASSSDVTQYF. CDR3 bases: TGTGCCAGCAGCTCGGATGTTACGCAGTATTTT.

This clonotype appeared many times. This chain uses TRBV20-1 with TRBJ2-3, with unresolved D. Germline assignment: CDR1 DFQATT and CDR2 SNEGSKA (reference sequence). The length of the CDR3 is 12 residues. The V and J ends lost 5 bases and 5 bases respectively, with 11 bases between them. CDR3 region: CSAGSSKDTQYF. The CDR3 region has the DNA TGCAGTGCTGGGTCCTCGAAAGATACGCAGTATTTT.